This TCR beta chain was captured by sequencing in a study of beta chain features in type 1 diabetes. The wider study: The patients were much like the healthy donors in age, gender and cell yields.

Remarks on this clone: The antigen is unknown.

Notes on the study in general: HLA effects on TCRB rearrangement stayed unresolved here. When Type 1 diabetes patients were examined, their TCRB CDR3s proved moderately but significantly shorter in all four CD4+ subsets. There were fewer insertions and more deletions at the VDJ junctions of type 1 diabetes patients.

The V gene lost 0 bases and the J gene lost 3 bases, with 9 bases spanning the gap. CDR3 size: 15 residues. Germline CDR1 reads LGHNA; CDR2 reads YSLEER. The entirety of the isolated RNA underwent reverse transcription, so expressed TCRB transcripts were sequenced. The data were produced by immunoSEQ multiplex PCR, yet TCRdb's version contains in-frame clones alone and is incomplete. The sample records 300,000 to 450,000 clones, roughly 12% being singletons. The chain employs TRBV4-3 and TRBJ2-1, with D possibly TRBD2 on 6 matching bases. The TCR was taken from a woman aged 18-35 years with type 1 diabetes. Sequences were obtained from naive CD4+ T cells from blood. The CDR3 DNA is TGCGCCAGCAGCCAAGATCATAGCGGCTACAATGAGCAGTTCTTC. Protein sequence: CASSQDHSGYNEQFF.